This T cell receptor (beta chain) is from a study of shared T cell receptors in the human thymus. Libraries were prepared by immunoSEQ multiplex PCR; TCRdb keeps only in-frame clonotypes and omits some of them. The sample has fewer than 700,000 clones; roughly 90% are singletons. In addition, the sample was reused for a study of human thymus T cells. That source notes: Corrective cardiac operations yielded the resected thymus tissue. Both thymic and peripheral blood repertoires showed apparently biased V and J usage. Related research described strongly overlapping thymic repertoires in unrelated people.

This sequence was found in a boy under two years old with a congenital heart defect. Sequencing was performed on thymocytes.

The CDR3 DNA is TGTGCCAGTAGTATCCGGACTAGCGGGAACAATGAGCAGTTCTTC. Its translation: CASSIRTSGNNEQFF. This rearrangement joins TRBV19 to TRBJ2-1; 12 bases are a match to TRBD2. Germline V CDR1 and CDR2: LNHDA, SQIVND (reference sequence). The CDR3 totals 15 residues. V lost 3 bases and J lost 5; bases outside the gene matches: 2.